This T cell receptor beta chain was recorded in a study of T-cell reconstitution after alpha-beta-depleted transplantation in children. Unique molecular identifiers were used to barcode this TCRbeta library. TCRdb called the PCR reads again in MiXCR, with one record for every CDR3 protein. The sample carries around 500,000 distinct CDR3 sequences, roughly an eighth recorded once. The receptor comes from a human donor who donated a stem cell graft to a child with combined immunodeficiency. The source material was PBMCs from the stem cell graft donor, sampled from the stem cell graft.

CDR3 region: CASTQFGGGNNEQFF. The CDR3 DNA is TGTGCCAGCACCCAATTTGGGGGGGGAAACAATGAGCAGTTCTTC. The chain has TRBV6-4 and TRBJ2-1; 7 bases are a match to TRBD2. CDR1 and CDR2 (germline): MRHNA, SNTAGT. V gave up 7 bases and J gave up 5 bases; unmatched junction bases: 11. This CDR3 comprises 15 residues.